This T cell receptor beta chain was sequenced in a study of control samples from healthy donors and cancer patients. CDR1 is LGHDT and CDR2 is YNNKEL in the germline V gene (reference sequence). CDR3 length: 15 amino acids. J gave up 2 bases and V 2 bases, and 2 bases lay outside the gene matches. Measured with immunoSEQ multiplex PCR; TCRdb has only the in-frame clones, and not every one. The sample includes some 100,000 clones, roughly 89% of them seen just once. The sequence was collected from a human donor in good health. The donor label of this sample is uncertain. The sequenced sample was blood. The V and J genes are TRBV3-1 (or the pseudogene TRBV3-2) and TRBJ2-2; TRBD1 aligns across 7 bases. Here the CDR3 reads CASSQTGVNTGELFF. CDR3 sequence (DNA): TGTGCCAGCAGCCAAACAGGGGTCAACACCGGGGAGCTGTTTTTT.